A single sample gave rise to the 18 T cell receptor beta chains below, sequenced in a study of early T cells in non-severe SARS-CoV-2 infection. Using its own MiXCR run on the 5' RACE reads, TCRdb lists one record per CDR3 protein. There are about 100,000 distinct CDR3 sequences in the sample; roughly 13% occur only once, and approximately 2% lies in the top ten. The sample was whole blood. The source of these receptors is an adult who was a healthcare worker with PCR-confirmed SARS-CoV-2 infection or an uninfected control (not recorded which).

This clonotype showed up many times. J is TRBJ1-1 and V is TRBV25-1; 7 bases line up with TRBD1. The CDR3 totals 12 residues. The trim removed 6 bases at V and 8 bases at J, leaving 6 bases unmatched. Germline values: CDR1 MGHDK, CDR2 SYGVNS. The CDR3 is CASRLRTGEAFF. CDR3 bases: TGTGCCAGCAGGTTACGGACAGGCGAAGCTTTCTTT. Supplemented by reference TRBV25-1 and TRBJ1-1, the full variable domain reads EADIYQTPRYLVIGTGKKITLECSQTMGHDKMYWYQQDPGMELHLIHYSYGVNSTEKGDLSSESTVSRIRTEHFPLTLESARPSHTSQYLCASRLRTGEAFFGQGTRLTVV.

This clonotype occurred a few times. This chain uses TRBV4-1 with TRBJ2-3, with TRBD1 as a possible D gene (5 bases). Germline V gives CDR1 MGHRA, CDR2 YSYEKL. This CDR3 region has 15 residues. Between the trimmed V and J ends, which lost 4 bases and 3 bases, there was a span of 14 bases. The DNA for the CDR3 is TGCGCCAGCAGCCCAGTGGGGCCTTGGACAGATACGCAGTATTTT. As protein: CASSPVGPWTDTQYF.

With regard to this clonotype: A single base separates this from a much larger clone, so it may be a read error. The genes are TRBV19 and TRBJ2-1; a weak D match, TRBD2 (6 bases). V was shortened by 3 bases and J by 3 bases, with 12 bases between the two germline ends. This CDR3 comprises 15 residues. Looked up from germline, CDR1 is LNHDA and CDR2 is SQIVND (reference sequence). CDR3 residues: CASSMEGRFYNEQFF. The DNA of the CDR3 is TGTGCCAGTAGTATGGAGGGACGCTTCTACAATGAGCAGTTCTTC.

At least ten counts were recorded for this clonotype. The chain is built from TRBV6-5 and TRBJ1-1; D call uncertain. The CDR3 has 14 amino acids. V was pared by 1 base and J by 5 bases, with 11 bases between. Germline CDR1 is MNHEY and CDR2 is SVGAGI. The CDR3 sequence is CASSYLPRKTEAFF. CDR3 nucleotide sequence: TGTGCCAGCAGTTACTTACCAAGGAAAACTGAAGCTTTCTTT.

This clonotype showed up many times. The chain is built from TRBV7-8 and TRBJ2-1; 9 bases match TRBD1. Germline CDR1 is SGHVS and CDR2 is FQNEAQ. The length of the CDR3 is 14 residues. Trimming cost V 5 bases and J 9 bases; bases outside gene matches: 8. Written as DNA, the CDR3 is TGTGCCAGCAGCATCGGGACAGGGAGAGGTGAGCAGTTCTTC. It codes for CASSIGTGRGEQFF.

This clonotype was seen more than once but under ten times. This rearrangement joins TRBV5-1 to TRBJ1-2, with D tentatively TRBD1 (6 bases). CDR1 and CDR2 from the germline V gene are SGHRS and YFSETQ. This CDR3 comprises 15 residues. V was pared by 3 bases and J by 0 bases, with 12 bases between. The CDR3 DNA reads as TGCGCCAGCAGCTGGGGACACCGAGCTAACTATGGCTACACCTTC. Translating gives CASSWGHRANYGYTF.

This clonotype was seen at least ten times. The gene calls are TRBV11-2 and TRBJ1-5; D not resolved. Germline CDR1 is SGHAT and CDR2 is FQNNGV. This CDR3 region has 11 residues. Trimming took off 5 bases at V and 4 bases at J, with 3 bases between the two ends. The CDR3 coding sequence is TGTGCCAGCAGCCGGAATCAGCCCCAGCATTTT. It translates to CASSRNQPQHF.

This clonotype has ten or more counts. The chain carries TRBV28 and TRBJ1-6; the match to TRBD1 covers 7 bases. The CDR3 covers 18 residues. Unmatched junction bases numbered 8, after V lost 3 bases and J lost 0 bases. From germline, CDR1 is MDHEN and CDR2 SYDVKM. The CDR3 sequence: CASSFGYRGSSYNSPLHF. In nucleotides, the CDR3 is TGTGCCAGCAGTTTTGGGTACAGGGGTTCCTCCTATAATTCACCCCTCCACTTT.

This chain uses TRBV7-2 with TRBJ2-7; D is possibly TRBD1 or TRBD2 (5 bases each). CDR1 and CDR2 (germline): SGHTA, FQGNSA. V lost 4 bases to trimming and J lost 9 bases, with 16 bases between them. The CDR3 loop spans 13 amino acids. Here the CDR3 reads CASSSGTLSWQYF. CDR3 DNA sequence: TGTGCCAGCAGCTCCGGGACCCTCTCATGGCAGTACTTC.

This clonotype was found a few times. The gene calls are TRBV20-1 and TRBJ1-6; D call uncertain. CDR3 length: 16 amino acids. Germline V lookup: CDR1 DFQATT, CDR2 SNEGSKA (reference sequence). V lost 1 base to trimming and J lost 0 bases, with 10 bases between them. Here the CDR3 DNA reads TGCAGTGCTAGAGCAAGCGATAGCTCCTATAATTCACCCCTCCACTTT. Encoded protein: CSARASDSSYNSPLHF.

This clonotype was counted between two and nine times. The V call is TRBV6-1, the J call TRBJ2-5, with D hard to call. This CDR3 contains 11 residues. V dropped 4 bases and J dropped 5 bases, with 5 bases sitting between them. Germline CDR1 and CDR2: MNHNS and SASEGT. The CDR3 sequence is CASSAEETQYF. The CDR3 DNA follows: TGTGCCAGCAGTGCCGAGGAGACCCAGTACTTC.

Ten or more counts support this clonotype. The CDR3 nucleotides read TGTGCCAGCAGCTTAGCTATCGGGGTCGCCGGGGAGCTGTTTTTT. As protein: CASSLAIGVAGELFF. The V call is TRBV7-2, the J call TRBJ2-2; D may be TRBD2 (5 bases). V lost 0 bases to trimming and J lost 6 bases, with 11 bases between them. The CDR3 runs to 15 residues. The germline V gene has CDR1 SGHTA and CDR2 FQGNSA.

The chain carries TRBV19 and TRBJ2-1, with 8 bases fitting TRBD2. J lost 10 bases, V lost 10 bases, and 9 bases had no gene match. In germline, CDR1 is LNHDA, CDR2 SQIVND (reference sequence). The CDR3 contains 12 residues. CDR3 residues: CATIGVAGEQFF. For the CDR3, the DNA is TGTGCCACCATAGGGGTAGCGGGGGAGCAGTTCTTC.

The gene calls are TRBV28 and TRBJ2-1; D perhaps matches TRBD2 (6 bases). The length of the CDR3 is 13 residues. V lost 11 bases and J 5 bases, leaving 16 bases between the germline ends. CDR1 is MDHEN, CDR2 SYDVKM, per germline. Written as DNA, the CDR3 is TGTGCCCTACGCGGGACGCCTAACAATGAGCAGTTCTTC. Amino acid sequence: CALRGTPNNEQFF.

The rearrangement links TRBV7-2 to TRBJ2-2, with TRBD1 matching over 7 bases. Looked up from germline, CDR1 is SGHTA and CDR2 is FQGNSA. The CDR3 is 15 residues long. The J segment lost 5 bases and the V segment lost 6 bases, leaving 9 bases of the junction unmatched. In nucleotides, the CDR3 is TGTGCCAGCAGGCTACAGGGGATGGGGACCGGGGAGCTGTTTTTT. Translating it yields CASRLQGMGTGELFF.

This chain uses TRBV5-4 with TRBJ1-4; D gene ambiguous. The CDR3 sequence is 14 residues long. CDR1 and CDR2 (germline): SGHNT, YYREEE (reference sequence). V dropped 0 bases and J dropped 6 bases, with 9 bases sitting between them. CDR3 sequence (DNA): TGTGCCAGCAGCTTGGACCTACAAGATGAAAAACTGTTTTTT. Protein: CASSLDLQDEKLFF.

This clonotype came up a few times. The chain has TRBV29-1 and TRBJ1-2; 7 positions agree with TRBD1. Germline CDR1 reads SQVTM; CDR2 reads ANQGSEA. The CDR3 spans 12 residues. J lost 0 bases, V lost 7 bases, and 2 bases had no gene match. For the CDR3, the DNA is TGCAGCGGTGGGACAGCTAACTATGGCTACACCTTC. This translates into CSGGTANYGYTF.

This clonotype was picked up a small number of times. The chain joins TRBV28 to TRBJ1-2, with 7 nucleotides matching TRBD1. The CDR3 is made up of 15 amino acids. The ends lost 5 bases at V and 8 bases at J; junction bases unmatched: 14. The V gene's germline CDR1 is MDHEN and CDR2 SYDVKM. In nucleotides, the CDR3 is TGTGCCAGCAGTATTAGGGACAGCCTCCCGAGGGGCTACACCTTC. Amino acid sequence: CASSIRDSLPRGYTF.